Listed below are T cell receptor beta chains from one sample, sequenced in a study of response to subunit inactivated influenza vaccine. Each CDR3 protein is one row after TCRdb ran MiXCR on the RT-PCR reads. Among roughly 540,000 distinct CDR3 sequences listed, under 30% were seen once. This sample also appeared in a second study, on T cells expressing NK-cell markers.

The sample consisted of CD4+ T cells sorted from PBMCs, taken 11 to 12 days after vaccination. Receptor source: a man in his fifties who received an inactivated influenza vaccine. CDR3s include the opening cysteine and the closing phenylalanine or tryptophan. The order of the fields is V gene, D gene, J gene, clone size, CDR3 protein, CDR3 DNA. A D gene is named only where the DNA matches it firmly. Expanded clones are given a class, and other clones once, few, many or no size at all.

V gene: TRBV6-2/TRBV6-3
D gene: .
J gene: TRBJ2-7
clone size: .
CDR3 protein: CASRRGAGAYEQYF
CDR3 DNA: TGTGCCAGCAGGAGAGGCGCAGGGGCCTACGAGCAGTACTTC

V gene: TRBV7-9
D gene: .
J gene: TRBJ1-5
clone size: .
CDR3 protein: CASSLGDGHQPQHF
CDR3 DNA: TGTGCCAGCAGCTTAGGGGACGGACATCAGCCCCAGCATTTT

V gene: TRBV12-3/TRBV12-4
D gene: TRBD2
J gene: TRBJ2-5
clone size: few
CDR3 protein: CASSLASGIETQYF
CDR3 DNA: TGTGCCAGCAGTTTGGCTAGCGGGATTGAGACCCAGTACTTC

V gene: TRBV7-6
D gene: .
J gene: TRBJ2-2
clone size: .
CDR3 protein: CASKGDRAGELFF
CDR3 DNA: TGTGCCAGCAAAGGGGACCGAGCCGGGGAGCTGTTTTTT

V gene: TRBV5-1
D gene: .
J gene: TRBJ2-7
clone size: few
CDR3 protein: CASSPGLPSYEQYF
CDR3 DNA: TGCGCCAGCAGCCCCGGACTTCCGTCCTACGAGCAGTACTTC

V gene: TRBV7-6
D gene: TRBD2
J gene: TRBJ2-1
clone size: many
CDR3 protein: CASSFDRGGSSYNEQFF
CDR3 DNA: TGTGCCAGCAGCTTCGATAGGGGCGGGAGCTCCTACAATGAGCAGTTCTTC

V gene: TRBV20-1
D gene: .
J gene: TRBJ1-5
clone size: .
CDR3 protein: CSASLGGTLSNQPQHF
CDR3 DNA: TGCAGTGCTAGTTTGGGGGGGACACTCAGCAATCAGCCCCAGCATTTT

V gene: TRBV11-2
D gene: TRBD1
J gene: TRBJ2-7
clone size: .
CDR3 protein: CASSLIRQGPYEQYF
CDR3 DNA: TGTGCCAGCAGCTTAATACGACAGGGGCCCTACGAGCAGTACTTC

V gene: TRBV30
D gene: TRBD1
J gene: TRBJ1-2
clone size: few
CDR3 protein: CAWARDSYGYTF
CDR3 DNA: TGTGCCTGGGCTAGGGACAGTTATGGCTACACCTTC

V gene: TRBV2
D gene: TRBD2
J gene: TRBJ2-2
clone size: few
CDR3 protein: CATLAGGLPGELFF
CDR3 DNA: TGTGCCACCTTAGCGGGGGGGCTCCCCGGGGAGCTGTTTTTT

V gene: TRBV25-1
D gene: TRBD2
J gene: TRBJ2-3
clone size: few
CDR3 protein: CASSARRLAGGVSDTQYF
CDR3 DNA: TGTGCCAGCAGTGCCCGAAGACTAGCGGGAGGAGTCTCAGATACGCAGTATTTT

V gene: TRBV6-5
D gene: .
J gene: TRBJ1-5
clone size: few
CDR3 protein: CASSYPRLSNQPQHF
CDR3 DNA: TGTGCCAGCAGTTACCCACGACTTAGCAATCAGCCCCAGCATTTT